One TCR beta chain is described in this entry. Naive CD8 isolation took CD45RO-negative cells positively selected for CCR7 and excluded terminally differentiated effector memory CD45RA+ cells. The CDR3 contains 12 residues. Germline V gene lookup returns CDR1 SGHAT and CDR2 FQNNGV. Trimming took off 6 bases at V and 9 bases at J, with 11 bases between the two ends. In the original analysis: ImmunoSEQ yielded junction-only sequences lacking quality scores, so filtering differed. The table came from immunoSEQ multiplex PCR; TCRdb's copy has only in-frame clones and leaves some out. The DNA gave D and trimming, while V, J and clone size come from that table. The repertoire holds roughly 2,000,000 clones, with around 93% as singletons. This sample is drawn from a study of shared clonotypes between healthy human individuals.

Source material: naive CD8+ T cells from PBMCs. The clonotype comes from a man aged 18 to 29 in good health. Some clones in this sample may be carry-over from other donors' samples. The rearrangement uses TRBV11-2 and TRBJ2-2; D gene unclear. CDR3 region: CASSYLVRELFF. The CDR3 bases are TGTGCCAGCAGTTATCTAGTACGGGAGCTGTTTTTT.